Listed here are 4 T cell receptor beta chains from one sample, sequenced in a study of blood T cells in healthy people across ages. Primed by a sample-barcoded 5' primer and a J-beta primer mix, a second PCR proceeded for about 7 to 11 cycles. TCRdb re-called the 5' RACE reads through MiXCR, storing one row per CDR3 protein. Among about a million distinct CDR3 sequences listed, 51% were seen once. The sample taken for sequencing was blood. All receptors come from a woman aged 60-75 years in good health.

This clonotype showed up just a few times. V usage is TRBV29-1 and J usage is TRBJ2-7; TRBD1 matches at 9 bases. CDR3 length: 13 amino acids. The germline gives CDR1 SQVTM, CDR2 ANQGSEA. V dropped 6 bases and J dropped 1; count of bases not matched to a gene: 4. CDR3 nucleotide sequence: TGCAGCGTGACAGGGGGGGAATCCTACGAGCAGTACTTC. It translates to CSVTGGESYEQYF.

This clonotype has more than one count but fewer than ten. The rearrangement uses TRBV6-2 or TRBV6-3 and TRBJ2-5, with 8 bases matching TRBD1. Germline CDR1 reads MNHEY; CDR2 reads SVGEGT. This CDR3 is 12 amino acids long. V lost 10 bases and J lost 4; bases outside the gene matches: 5. CDR3 residues: CATATGVETQYF. The DNA for the CDR3 is TGTGCCACCGCGACAGGGGTAGAGACCCAGTACTTC.

The J gene is TRBJ2-7, the V gene TRBV6-2 or TRBV6-3; TRBD2 aligns across 14 bases. With 1 base clipped from V and 5 bases from J, the junction kept 4 bases outside the gene matches. The CDR3 has 16 residues. Germline V gene sequence: CDR1 MNHEY, CDR2 SVGEGT. The CDR3 reads CASSYWGLAGDNEQYF. CDR3 nucleotides: TGTGCCAGCAGTTACTGGGGACTAGCGGGAGATAACGAGCAGTACTTC.

This clonotype was observed a few times. The CDR3 DNA reads as TGTGCCAGCACCACCACGGGACGTGCCTACGAGCAGTACTTC. This gives the protein CASTTTGRAYEQYF. This chain joins TRBV6-2 or TRBV6-3 and TRBJ2-7, with D perhaps matching TRBD1 or TRBD2 (5 bases each). Germline values: CDR1 MNHEY, CDR2 SVGEGT. The ends were cut back, 7 bases at V and 2 bases at J, with 15 bases in the middle. The CDR3 spans 14 residues.